Included here is one T cell receptor beta chain sequence, with context. It lacks a known antigen. Within one base of it there is no much larger clone, and no base qualities were kept. The data stem from a study of CD8 T cells in ankylosing spondylitis (dated by TCRdb to 2017 to 2019). Regarding the complete study: The study set out to find disease-linked TCR variants by profiling T cell receptor beta repertoires in ankylosing spondylitis patients and healthy donors. The full study cohort comprised around 23 ankylosing spondylitis patients and roughly 100 healthy donors. Peripheral blood was sampled, and synovial fluid was also collected from ankylosing spondylitis patients.

Results the study describes overall, beyond this receptor: Blood from ankylosing spondylitis patients appeared to be characterized by a TCR beta motif made up of about 8 highly homologous amino acid variants. Some of the motif variants had been reported before in the synovial fluid and blood of reactive arthritis patients, a finding that suggests common disease-initiation mechanisms. According to the report, matched synovial fluid samples from ankylosing spondylitis patients were significantly enriched for the disease-linked clones. In peripheral blood, the disease-linked clones were found at relatively low frequencies and had a CD8+ phenotype.

Instrument used: Illumina HiSeq 2500. Quantitative 5'-RACE with molecular barcodes was used to prepare TCR beta libraries. From the authors' description of their analysis: To identify disease-linked TCR variants, a new computational method was used, one built on a probabilistic model of VDJ rearrangement. TCRdb passed the public sequencing reads through fastp at Q25 and MiXCR, retaining productive beta sequences. For every CDR3 protein sequence, its rows merge into one entry that carries the most common genes and DNA. These V and J calls originate from TCRdb's pipeline instead of the authors' own analysis. In this sample the table shows tens of thousands of distinct CDR3 sequences, approximately 8.9% of which occur a single time. Over 25% of the sample goes to the ten largest clones. The CDR3, cysteine through phenylalanine, is 14 amino acids long. Here the CDR3 DNA is all that survives: 42 bases in frame from base 1. CDR1 SGHAT and CDR2 FQNNGV were looked up in the germline V gene. Trimmed from V: 6 bases; trimmed from J: 3 bases; junction bases lacking a gene match: 8.

This clonotype originated in a male donor with ankylosing spondylitis. This sequence uses TRBV11-2 and TRBJ2-7, and 7 junctional nucleotides match TRBD2. Material: blood, either unsorted or a sorted T cell fraction (not recorded which). For the CDR3, the sequence is CASRAGSGYYEQYF. The DNA sequence reads TGTGCCAGCAGGGCGGGTAGCGGGTACTACGAGCAGTACTTC. Beyond the CDR3, the reference TRBV11-2 and TRBJ2-7 genes provide the residues; the full variable domain reads: EAGVAQSPRYKIIEKRQSVAFWCNPISGHATLYWYQQILGQGPKLLIQFQNNGVVDDSQLPKDRFSAERLKGVDSTLKIQPAKLEDSAVYLCASRAGSGYYEQYFGPGTRLTVT.